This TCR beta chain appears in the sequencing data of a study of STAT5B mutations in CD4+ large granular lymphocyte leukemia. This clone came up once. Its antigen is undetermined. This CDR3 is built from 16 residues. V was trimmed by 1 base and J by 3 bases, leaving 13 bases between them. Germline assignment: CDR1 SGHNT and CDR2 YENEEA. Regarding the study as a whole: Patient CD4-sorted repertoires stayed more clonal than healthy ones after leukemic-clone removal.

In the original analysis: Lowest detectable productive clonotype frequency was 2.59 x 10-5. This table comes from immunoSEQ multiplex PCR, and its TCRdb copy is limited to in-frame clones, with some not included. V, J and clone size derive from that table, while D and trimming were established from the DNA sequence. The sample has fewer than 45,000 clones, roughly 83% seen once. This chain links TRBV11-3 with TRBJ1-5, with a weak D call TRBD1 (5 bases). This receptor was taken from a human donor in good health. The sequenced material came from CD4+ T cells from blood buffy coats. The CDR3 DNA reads TGTGCCAGCAGCTTAGTAACCGACAGACACAATCAGCCCCAGCATTTT. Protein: CASSLVTDRHNQPQHF.